This T cell receptor beta chain was identified in a study of blood T cell repertoires in COVID-19. On the study more broadly: PBMCs, B-cell-depleted T cells, or T cells provided the cDNA or gDNA that made up the material.

Researchers sorted participants into cohorts using their self-reported clinical history. Recovery among Cohort 3 donors was established by two negative PCRs, clearance, or symptom resolution. Losses at the gene ends were 4 bases for V and 4 bases for J; bases not matched to a gene: 14. This CDR3 has 19 amino acids. Germline V gene data show CDR1 as SGHRS and CDR2 as YFSETQ. The protocol was immunoSEQ multiplex PCR, while the TCRdb copy is restricted to in-frame clones and leaves out a portion. The repertoire includes under 200,000 clones, 89% of them detected once, and about 0.77% sits in the top ten.

This chain links TRBV5-1 with TRBJ2-3, with 14 nucleotides matching TRBD2. The source of this sequence is a woman aged 18 to 35 who had recovered from COVID-19. Sequencing was carried out using PBMCs or T cells enriched from blood (not recorded which). This CDR3 is CASSPGLAGGLEMADTQYF. The CDR3 bases are TGCGCCAGCAGCCCCGGACTAGCGGGAGGTCTCGAGATGGCAGATACGCAGTATTTT.